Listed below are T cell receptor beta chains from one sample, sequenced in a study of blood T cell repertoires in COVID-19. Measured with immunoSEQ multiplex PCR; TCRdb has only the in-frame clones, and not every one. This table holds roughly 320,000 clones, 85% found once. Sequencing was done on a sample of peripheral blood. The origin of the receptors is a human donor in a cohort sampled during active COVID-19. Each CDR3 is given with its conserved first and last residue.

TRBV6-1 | CASSEKETDTQYF
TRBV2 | CASSRSLAETQYF
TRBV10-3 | CAISKGRVGGIETQYF
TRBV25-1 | CASSEYRGGTEAFF
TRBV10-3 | CAISEELSGNTIYF
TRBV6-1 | CASSDRGTGRYGYTF
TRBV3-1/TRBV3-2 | CASSQERRIRTEAFF
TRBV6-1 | CASAGTADHEQYF
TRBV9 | CASSVGSSYEQYF
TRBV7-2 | CASSLVGLGRKSVDF
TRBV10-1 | CASSEWGRIGTDTQYF
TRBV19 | CASSISGQGFFNEQFF
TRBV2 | CASRDRTSGANVLTF
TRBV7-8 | CAIKGQHTDTQYF
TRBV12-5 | CASGLVLGTGALSYEQYF
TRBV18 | CASSPGKTGDLNTEAFF
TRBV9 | CASSVGTSGPTDTQYF
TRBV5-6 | CASSFEGGSYEQYF
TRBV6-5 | CASRRTVATNEKLFF
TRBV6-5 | CASSLVENQPQHF
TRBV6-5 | CASTPGVGNTIYF
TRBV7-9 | CASSLQGQTYEQYF
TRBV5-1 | CASSLEARGAEQYF
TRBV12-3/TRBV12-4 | CASSLGLYGYTF
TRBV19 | CASSIWATNQPQHF
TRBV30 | CAWSVLFRRQGGGYTF
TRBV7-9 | CASSLAEQGRNEQYF
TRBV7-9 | CASSFQGSDSPLHF
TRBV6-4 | CASSSGTATYNSPLHF
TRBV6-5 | CASGRGYEQYF
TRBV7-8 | CASSPSGGGNQPQHF
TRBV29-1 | CSVETGTGHEKLFF
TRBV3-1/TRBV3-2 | CASSQDRQGAGEQYF
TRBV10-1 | CASSESRNEKLFF
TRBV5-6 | CASSFRTGWKEKLFF
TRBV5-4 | CASSYDRAMADTQYF
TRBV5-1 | CASSLNEGQPQHF
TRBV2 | CASSEEGRGFGYTF
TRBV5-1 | CASSLGKTGDSYEQYF
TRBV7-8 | CASSLGQGFNTEAFF
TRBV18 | CASSPSQTQPQHF
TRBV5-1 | CASSWDSMNTEAFF
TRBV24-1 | CATSERRGEQFF
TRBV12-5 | CASVPWTRGVYGYTF
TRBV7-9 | CASSRGTGINYGYTF
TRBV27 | CASSLGRALNSPLHF
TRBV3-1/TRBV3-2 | CASSQKGLDEKLFF
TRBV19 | CASSKQEMKPQHF
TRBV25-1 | CASSEYPTSGDEKLFF
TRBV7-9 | CASSEEVYEQYF
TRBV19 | CASNTPVGRENYGYTF
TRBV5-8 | CASSLAWAQRSQLFF
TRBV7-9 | CASSASTETYGYTF
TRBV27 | CASSLGVLTNEKLFF
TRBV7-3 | CASSPMTVTYGYTF
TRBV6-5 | CASRLVGAPSGYTF
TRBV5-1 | CASRSSPRNEQFF